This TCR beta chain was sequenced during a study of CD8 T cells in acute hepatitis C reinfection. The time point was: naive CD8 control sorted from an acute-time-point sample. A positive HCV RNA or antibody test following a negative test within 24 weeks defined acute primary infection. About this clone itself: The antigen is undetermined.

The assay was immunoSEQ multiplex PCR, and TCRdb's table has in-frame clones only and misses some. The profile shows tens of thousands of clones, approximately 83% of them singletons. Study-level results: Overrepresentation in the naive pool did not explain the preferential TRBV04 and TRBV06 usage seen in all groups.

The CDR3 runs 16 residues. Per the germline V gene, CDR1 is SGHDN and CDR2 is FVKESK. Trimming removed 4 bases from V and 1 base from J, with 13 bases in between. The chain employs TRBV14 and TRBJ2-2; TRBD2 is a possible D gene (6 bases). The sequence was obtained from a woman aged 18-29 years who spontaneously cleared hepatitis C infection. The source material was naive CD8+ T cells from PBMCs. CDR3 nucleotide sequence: TGTGCCAGCAGCCCCAGCGGGTATGAGAACACCGGGGAGCTGTTTTTT. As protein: CASSPSGYENTGELFF.